The subject of this entry is one T cell receptor beta chain. Repertoires were generated with immunoSEQ multiplex PCR, while TCRdb's copy carries only in-frame clones and drops some. The sample records some 52,000 clones, 90% being singletons. The CDR3 has 17 amino acids. Germline V gene lookup returns CDR1 LNHDA and CDR2 SQIVND (reference sequence). The J segment lost 5 bases and the V segment lost 7 bases, leaving 9 bases of the junction unmatched. This entry comes from a study of blood T cell repertoires in COVID-19. This sequence was found in a human donor in a cohort sampled during active COVID-19. The chain joins TRBV19 to TRBJ2-2, with 14 bases that match TRBD2. Sequencing was done on a sample of peripheral blood. The CDR3 loop reads CASTRTSGRIGTGELFF. The CDR3 DNA reads as TGTGCCAGTACCCGGACTAGCGGGAGGATTGGGACCGGGGAGCTGTTTTTT.